The TCR beta chain described here comes from a study of glioma-infiltrating T cells after dendritic cell vaccination. Study-wide points: Only a small number of patients had complete blood and tumor samples.

V lost 5 bases and J lost 7; bases outside the gene matches: 12. Germline V gene data show CDR1 as SSHAT and CDR2 as FNYEAQ (reference sequence). The CDR3 contains 16 residues. On this clone itself: The antigen remains unidentified.

Sequenced by immunoSEQ multiplex PCR; TCRdb stores in-frame clones only, minus some. Here the sample spans about 30,000 clones, more than 90% being singletons. The sequence was collected from a human donor with glioblastoma. The sequencing used blood, collected before dendritic cell vaccination. This rearrangement joins TRBV7-7 to TRBJ2-5, with 11 bases aligning to TRBD1. CDR3 loop: CASSLPGQGVFGTQYF. The CDR3 coding sequence is TGTGCCAGCAGCCTCCCGGGACAGGGGGTTTTTGGGACCCAGTACTTC.